This is a list of T cell receptor beta chains from one sample in a study of T-cell memory formation after mild COVID-19. TCRdb recomputed calls from the 5' RACE reads with MiXCR, one row per CDR3 protein. Here the sample spans 250,000 to 300,000 distinct CDR3 sequences, around 15% being singletons. The sequencing sample was made of PBMCs or a T cell subset sorted from them (not recorded which). The receptors stem from a man between 18 and 35 years old who had mild COVID-19 (a few samples of this study predate the infection). Cell type and time point are not known. Both conserved end residues are part of each CDR3. The order of the fields is CDR3 protein, CDR3 DNA, clone size, CDR3 length, J gene, D gene, V gene. The D gene is left open where the match is weak. Clone size is stated in some rows and not others, as once, few, many or a class when expanded.

CDR3: CSARGGHGTEAFF; DNA: TGCAGTGCTAGAGGGGGGCATGGCACTGAAGCTTTCTTT; size: NA; length: 13; J: TRBJ1-1; D: NA; V: TRBV20-1
CDR3: CASSYRNGAGANVLTF; DNA: TGTGCCAGCAGTTACCGGAATGGGGCTGGGGCCAACGTCCTGACTTTC; size: NA; length: 16; J: TRBJ2-6; D: NA; V: TRBV6-5
CDR3: CASSQNWGTEAFF; DNA: TGTGCCAGCAGCCAAAATTGGGGCACTGAAGCTTTCTTT; size: NA; length: 13; J: TRBJ1-1; D: NA; V: TRBV4-2
CDR3: CASSEGQGYDEQFF; DNA: TGTGCCAGCAGTGAGGGACAGGGGTACGATGAGCAGTTCTTC; size: few; length: 14; J: TRBJ2-1; D: TRBD1; V: TRBV2
CDR3: CASSRQMNTEAFF; DNA: TGCGCCAGCAGCCGACAGATGAACACTGAAGCTTTCTTT; size: many; length: 13; J: TRBJ1-1; D: NA; V: TRBV5-1
CDR3: CAISEYSGLAVTDTQYF; DNA: TGTGCCATCAGTGAGTATTCTGGACTAGCAGTCACAGATACGCAGTATTTT; size: few; length: 17; J: TRBJ2-3; D: TRBD2; V: TRBV10-3
CDR3: CASRSGLSYEQYF; DNA: TGCGCCAGCAGGTCGGGACTTTCCTACGAGCAGTACTTC; size: NA; length: 13; J: TRBJ2-7; D: NA; V: TRBV5-1
CDR3: CASSLRRAGANVLTF; DNA: TGTGCCAGCAGCTTGAGGAGGGCTGGGGCCAACGTCCTGACTTTC; size: few; length: 15; J: TRBJ2-6; D: NA; V: TRBV5-6
CDR3: CASSSGGLVKFF; DNA: TGCGCCAGCTCAAGCGGAGGACTAGTAAAGTTCTTC; size: NA; length: 12; J: TRBJ2-1; D: TRBD2; V: TRBV5-1
CDR3: CSARTGNVLNSGSPLHF; DNA: TGCAGTGCCCGGACAGGGAACGTACTAAATTCAGGTTCACCCCTCCACTTT; size: NA; length: 17; J: TRBJ1-6; D: TRBD1; V: TRBV20-1
CDR3: CASSLGADSNEKLFF; DNA: TGCGCCAGCAGCTTGGGAGCGGATTCTAATGAAAAACTGTTTTTT; size: NA; length: 15; J: TRBJ1-4; D: NA; V: TRBV5-1
CDR3: CASNPAGVLAKNIQYF; DNA: TGTGCCAGCAACCCGGCGGGGGTCCTAGCCAAAAACATTCAGTACTTC; size: NA; length: 16; J: TRBJ2-4; D: TRBD2; V: TRBV28
CDR3: CASSLRDGGAYEQYF; DNA: TGTGCCAGCAGCTTACGTGACGGGGGGGCCTACGAGCAGTACTTC; size: NA; length: 15; J: TRBJ2-7; D: TRBD2; V: TRBV7-2
CDR3: CASSSTRGNQETQYF; DNA: TGTGCCAGCAGCTCTACGAGGGGGAACCAAGAGACCCAGTACTTC; size: NA; length: 15; J: TRBJ2-5; D: NA; V: TRBV5-4
CDR3: CASSQEVSADMNTEAFF; DNA: TGTGCCAGCAGCCAAGAGGTTTCGGCAGACATGAACACTGAAGCTTTCTTT; size: few; length: 17; J: TRBJ1-1; D: NA; V: TRBV3-1
CDR3: CASSPYRQGKETQYF; DNA: TGTGCCAGCAGCCCTTACCGACAGGGGAAAGAGACCCAGTACTTC; size: NA; length: 15; J: TRBJ2-5; D: TRBD1; V: TRBV6-5
CDR3: CASSYSGVWGTGELFF; DNA: TGTGCCAGCAGTTACTCCGGGGTTTGGGGGACCGGGGAGCTGTTTTTT; size: NA; length: 16; J: TRBJ2-2; D: NA; V: TRBV6-2/TRBV6-3
CDR3: CSARVRQGWTEAFF; DNA: TGCAGTGCTAGAGTCCGACAGGGGTGGACTGAAGCTTTCTTT; size: few; length: 14; J: TRBJ1-1; D: TRBD1; V: TRBV20-1
CDR3: CASSYQGSGGYTF; DNA: TGTGCCAGCAGCTACCAGGGTTCTGGCGGCTACACCTTC; size: many; length: 13; J: TRBJ1-2; D: NA; V: TRBV7-2
CDR3: CASRPSSGGSLHEQFF; DNA: TGTGCCAGCAGGCCATCTAGCGGGGGGTCTCTTCATGAGCAGTTCTTC; size: few; length: 16; J: TRBJ2-1; D: TRBD2; V: TRBV7-2
CDR3: CASSRHRNYGYTF; DNA: TGCGCCAGCAGCCGGCACCGTAACTATGGCTACACCTTC; size: few; length: 13; J: TRBJ1-2; D: NA; V: TRBV4-3
CDR3: CASSYKAGNTEAFF; DNA: TGTGCCAGCAGTTATAAGGCCGGGAACACTGAAGCTTTCTTT; size: NA; length: 14; J: TRBJ1-1; D: NA; V: TRBV6-5
CDR3: CASSRPISTDTQYF; DNA: TGTGCCAGCAGCCGACCTATTAGCACAGATACGCAGTATTTT; size: many; length: 14; J: TRBJ2-3; D: NA; V: TRBV7-9
CDR3: CASSYDTGTYGYTF; DNA: TGTGCCAGCAGTTACGATACAGGGACATATGGCTACACCTTC; size: few; length: 14; J: TRBJ1-2; D: NA; V: TRBV6-6
CDR3: CASSRDRGNTIYF; DNA: TGTGCCAGCAGTCGCGACAGAGGGAACACCATATATTTT; size: NA; length: 13; J: TRBJ1-3; D: NA; V: TRBV6-5
CDR3: CSVASTLGEAFF; DNA: TGCAGCGTTGCTTCGACCCTTGGTGAAGCTTTCTTT; size: few; length: 12; J: TRBJ1-1; D: NA; V: TRBV29-1
CDR3: CASSRVRDSNSPLHF; DNA: TGTGCCAGCAGCCGCGTCCGGGACAGTAATTCACCCCTCCACTTT; size: few; length: 15; J: TRBJ1-6; D: TRBD1; V: TRBV7-8
CDR3: CASSFGRGSTEAFF; DNA: TGCGCCAGCAGCTTCGGCAGGGGAAGCACTGAAGCTTTCTTT; size: few; length: 14; J: TRBJ1-1; D: NA; V: TRBV5-1
CDR3: CASSFGGLAGDEQYF; DNA: TGTGCCAGCAGTTTCGGAGGACTAGCGGGGGACGAGCAGTACTTC; size: few; length: 15; J: TRBJ2-7; D: TRBD2; V: TRBV12-3/TRBV12-4
CDR3: CASSLDWRQGGNTEAFF; DNA: TGTGCCAGCAGCTTAGATTGGAGACAGGGTGGTAACACTGAAGCTTTCTTT; size: NA; length: 17; J: TRBJ1-1; D: TRBD1; V: TRBV7-9
CDR3: CASSPRRGGTEAFF; DNA: TGTGCCAGCAGCCCCAGAAGGGGAGGGACTGAAGCTTTCTTT; size: NA; length: 14; J: TRBJ1-1; D: NA; V: TRBV9
CDR3: CASTVTEDHTGELFF; DNA: TGTGCCAGCACTGTTACTGAGGATCACACCGGGGAGCTGTTTTTT; size: few; length: 15; J: TRBJ2-2; D: NA; V: TRBV12-3/TRBV12-4
CDR3: CASSLNGAQETQYF; DNA: TGTGCCAGCAGCTTGAACGGGGCTCAAGAGACCCAGTACTTC; size: many; length: 14; J: TRBJ2-5; D: NA; V: TRBV11-2
CDR3: CASSQRAQDEKLFF; DNA: TGTGCCAGCAGCCAGAGGGCCCAAGATGAAAAACTGTTTTTT; size: few; length: 14; J: TRBJ1-4; D: NA; V: TRBV7-9
CDR3: CSAVGYNEQFF; DNA: TGCAGCGCCGTAGGTTACAATGAGCAGTTCTTC; size: few; length: 11; J: TRBJ2-1; D: NA; V: TRBV29-1
CDR3: CARSLEGGAGELFF; DNA: TGTGCCAGAAGTTTAGAGGGAGGTGCCGGGGAGCTGTTTTTT; size: NA; length: 14; J: TRBJ2-2; D: NA; V: TRBV12-3/TRBV12-4
CDR3: CASSAPGDYEQYF; DNA: TGTGCCAGCAGCGCCCCCGGGGACTACGAGCAGTACTTC; size: few; length: 13; J: TRBJ2-7; D: NA; V: TRBV13
CDR3: CASRRDTSNYGYTF; DNA: TGTGCCAGCAGGCGGGACACATCGAACTATGGCTACACCTTC; size: few; length: 14; J: TRBJ1-2; D: NA; V: TRBV12-3/TRBV12-4
CDR3: CSSSRGTGELFF; DNA: TGCAGCTCCTCGCGGGGGACCGGGGAGCTGTTTTTT; size: NA; length: 12; J: TRBJ2-2; D: TRBD2; V: TRBV29-1
CDR3: CASSYTQGGADTQYF; DNA: TGTGCCAGCAGTTACACCCAGGGGGGTGCAGATACGCAGTATTTT; size: many; length: 15; J: TRBJ2-3; D: NA; V: TRBV6-2/TRBV6-3
CDR3: CASSLDRVDEQYF; DNA: TGCGCCAGCAGCCTGGACAGGGTCGACGAGCAGTACTTC; size: many; length: 13; J: TRBJ2-7; D: TRBD1; V: TRBV5-1
CDR3: CASTQRTPGAGQFF; DNA: TGTGCCAGCACCCAAAGGACGCCGGGGGCCGGGCAGTTCTTC; size: NA; length: 14; J: TRBJ2-1; D: NA; V: TRBV6-2/TRBV6-3
CDR3: CSVLGTLEQYF; DNA: TGCAGCGTTCTCGGGACATTGGAGCAGTACTTC; size: NA; length: 11; J: TRBJ2-7; D: NA; V: TRBV29-1